The clone carrying this T cell receptor (beta chain) was observed a single time. Its antigen is still unknown. The assay was immunoSEQ multiplex PCR, and TCRdb's table has in-frame clones only and misses some. The sample lists around 84,000 clones, approximately 85% occurring once. The CDR3 runs to 15 residues. Trimming took 2 bases from V and 5 from J, leaving 15 bases between them. The sample belongs to a study of T cell responses to AZD1222 COVID-19 vaccine. General observations from the study: Only 5 or 6 individuals given AZD1222 were seropositive at baseline. Increases in Spike-specific TCR breadth and depth were seen after two AZD1222 doses. After the peak T cell response, and only then, were repertoires sampled. Unmutated regions of variants are reportedly targeted by nearly half of spike-specific TCRs.

This clonotype originated in an adult in good health. The chain couples TRBV23-1 to TRBJ1-1; possible D gene TRBD1, 5 bases. Being an ORF, TRBV23-1 has a function that is uncertain. Source: peripheral blood, taken on day 0 of AZD1222 vaccination. Here the CDR3 DNA reads TGCGCCAGCAGTCAAAGGGGTTTGGGTGGGACTGAAGCTTTCTTT. Protein: CASSQRGLGGTEAFF.